This TCR beta chain was profiled in a study of CD8 T cells in ankylosing spondylitis. Study-level findings and limits: Eight or nine highly homologous variants formed a TCR beta motif that appeared characteristic of ankylosing spondylitis blood.

Turning to this clonotype: The antigen remains undetermined.

TCRdb recomputed calls from the 5' RACE reads with MiXCR, one row per CDR3 protein. The table records about 540,000 distinct CDR3 sequences, 12% of them present only once. This CDR3 comprises 12 residues. Unmatched junction bases numbered 6, after V lost 7 bases and J lost 3 bases. Germline values: CDR1 SQVTM, CDR2 ANQGSEA. Sequences were obtained from blood, either unsorted or a sorted T cell fraction (not recorded which). The clonotype comes from a male donor with ankylosing spondylitis. The rearrangement links TRBV29-1 to TRBJ2-7; 7 nucleotides line up with TRBD1. DNA of the CDR3: TGCAGCGGTCAAGACAGGGTCTACGAGCAGTACTTC. It codes for CSGQDRVYEQYF.